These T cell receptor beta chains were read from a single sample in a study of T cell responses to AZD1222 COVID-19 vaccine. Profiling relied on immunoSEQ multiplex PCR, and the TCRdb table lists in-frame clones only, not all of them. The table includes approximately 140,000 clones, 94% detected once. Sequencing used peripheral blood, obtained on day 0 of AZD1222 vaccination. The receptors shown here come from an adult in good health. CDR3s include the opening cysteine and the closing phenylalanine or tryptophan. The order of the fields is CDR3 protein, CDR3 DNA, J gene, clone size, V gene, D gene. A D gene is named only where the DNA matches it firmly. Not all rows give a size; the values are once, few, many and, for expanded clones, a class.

CASSPAGGYNEQFF,TGTGCCAGCAGTCCGGCGGGAGGGTACAATGAGCAGTTCTTC,TRBJ2-1,NA,TRBV7-3,TRBD2
CASSYQLGTYGDTQYF,TGTGCCAGCAGTTACCAACTCGGGACTTACGGAGATACGCAGTATTTT,TRBJ2-3,NA,TRBV6-2/TRBV6-3,NA
CASSRTGPGSETQYF,TGCGCCAGCAGCAGGACCGGGCCCGGTTCGGAGACCCAGTACTTC,TRBJ2-5,NA,TRBV5-1,NA
CASRRQGENTEAFF,TGCGCCAGCAGACGACAGGGAGAGAACACTGAAGCTTTCTTT,TRBJ1-1,NA,TRBV5-1,TRBD1
CAISEGTSGGGTQYF,TGTGCCATCAGTGAAGGGACTAGCGGGGGAGGTACGCAGTATTTT,TRBJ2-3,NA,TRBV10-3,TRBD2
CASSLGVTNTYNEQFF,TGTGCCAGCAGCTTAGGAGTTACGAACACCTACAATGAGCAGTTCTTC,TRBJ2-1,NA,TRBV7-9,NA
CASSVSGFNYGYTF,TGTGCCAGCAGTGTTTCGGGTTTTAACTATGGCTACACCTTC,TRBJ1-2,NA,TRBV2,NA
CASRATAGYEKLFF,TGTGCCAGTCGGGCGACGGCGGGGTATGAAAAACTGTTTTTT,TRBJ1-4,NA,TRBV25-1,NA
CASSQTDPGTIYF,TGTGCCAGCAGCCAGACCGACCCGGGCACCATATATTTT,TRBJ1-3,once,TRBV6-6,NA
CASSSGLRIDAESGNTIYF,TGTGCCAGCAGCTCGGGACTCCGGATTGACGCGGAATCTGGAAACACCATATATTTT,TRBJ1-3,NA,TRBV7-9,NA